Listed here are 4 T cell receptor beta chains from one sample, sequenced in a study of cytomegalovirus exposure and HLA in healthy donors (dated by TCRdb to the late 2010s). Libraries came from the immunoSEQ multiplex PCR assay. The multiplex PCR relied on a mix of 60 forward primers for TCR Vbeta segments and 13 reverse primers for TCR Jbeta segments. Entries here come from immuneACCESS through TCRdb and include only in-frame sequences with V and J called. Some clones fail to appear in such tables; in the studies checked, an unresolved V gene covers under half of the shortfall, and the cause of the remainder is unknown. The table for this sample shows over 200,000 clones. The ten largest account for approximately 0.98% of the sample. The specimen was PBMCs. These receptors were obtained from a woman in her 30s in good health and CMV-seropositive.

CDR3 residues: CASSRTGYNQPQHF. For the CDR3, the DNA is TGTGCCAGCAGCAGGACAGGGTACAATCAGCCCCAGCATTTT. The chain has TRBV27 and TRBJ1-5; 8 nucleotides match TRBD1. V gave up 6 bases and J gave up 3 bases; unmatched junction bases: 4. The CDR3 is 14 amino acids. Germline CDR1 reads MNHEY; CDR2 reads SMNVEV (reference sequence).

The gene calls are TRBV5-1 and TRBJ1-4, with TRBD1 matching 7 bases. Trimming took 4 bases from V and 7 from J; bases not matched to a gene: 7. The CDR3 covers 14 residues. Germline values: CDR1 SGHRS, CDR2 YFSETQ. DNA for the CDR3: TGCGCCAGCAGCCTCGGGACAGTCCTTGAAAAACTGTTTTTT. Its translation is CASSLGTVLEKLFF.

The chain recombines TRBV11-2 with TRBJ1-5; maybe TRBD1 (6 bases). Trimming removed 5 bases from V and 4 bases from J, with 15 bases in between. CDR1 and CDR2 from the germline V gene are SGHAT and FQNNGV. The length of the CDR3 is 15 residues. The CDR3 region is CASSRRGGGNQPQHF. The CDR3 nucleotides are TGTGCCAGCAGCCGCAGGGGAGGGGGTAATCAGCCCCAGCATTTT. The full variable domain, rest sourced from reference TRBV11-2 and TRBJ1-5, is EAGVAQSPRYKIIEKRQSVAFWCNPISGHATLYWYQQILGQGPKLLIQFQNNGVVDDSQLPKDRFSAERLKGVDSTLKIQPAKLEDSAVYLCASSRRGGGNQPQHFGDGTRLSIL.

The rearrangement uses TRBV6-1 and TRBJ1-2; no clear D gene. The V end was cut by 2 bases, the J end by 8 bases, with 9 bases between. CDR3 length equals 12 residues. Germline V gives CDR1 MNHNS, CDR2 SASEGT. The CDR3 loop reads CASSEQQLGYTF. The DNA for the CDR3 is TGTGCCAGCAGTGAACAACAGTTGGGCTACACCTTC.